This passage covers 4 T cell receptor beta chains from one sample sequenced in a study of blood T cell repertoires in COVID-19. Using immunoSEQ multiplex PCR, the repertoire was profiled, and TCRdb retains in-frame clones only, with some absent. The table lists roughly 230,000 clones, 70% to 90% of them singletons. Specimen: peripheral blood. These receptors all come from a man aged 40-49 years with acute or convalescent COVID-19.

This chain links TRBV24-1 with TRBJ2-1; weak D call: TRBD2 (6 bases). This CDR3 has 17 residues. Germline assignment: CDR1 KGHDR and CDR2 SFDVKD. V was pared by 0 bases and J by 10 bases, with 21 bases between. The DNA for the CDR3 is TGTGCCACCAGTGATTTGGGGACCCCGGGAGTGGAACCGGAGCAGTTCTTC. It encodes CATSDLGTPGVEPEQFF.

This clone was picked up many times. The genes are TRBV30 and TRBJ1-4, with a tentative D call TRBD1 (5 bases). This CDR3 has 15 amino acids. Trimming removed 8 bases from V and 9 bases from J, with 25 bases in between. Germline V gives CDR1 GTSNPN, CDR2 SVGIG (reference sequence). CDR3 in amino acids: CAGKKGGADIQKLFF. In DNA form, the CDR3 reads TGTGCCGGGAAGAAGGGCGGGGCAGATATTCAAAAACTGTTTTTT.

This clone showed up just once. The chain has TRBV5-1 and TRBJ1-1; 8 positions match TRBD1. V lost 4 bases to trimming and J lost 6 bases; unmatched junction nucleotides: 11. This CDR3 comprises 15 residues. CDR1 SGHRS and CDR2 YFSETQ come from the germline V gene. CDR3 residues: CASSLGDRRVPEAFF. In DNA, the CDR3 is TGCGCCAGCAGCCTGGGGGACAGGAGGGTCCCTGAAGCTTTCTTT.

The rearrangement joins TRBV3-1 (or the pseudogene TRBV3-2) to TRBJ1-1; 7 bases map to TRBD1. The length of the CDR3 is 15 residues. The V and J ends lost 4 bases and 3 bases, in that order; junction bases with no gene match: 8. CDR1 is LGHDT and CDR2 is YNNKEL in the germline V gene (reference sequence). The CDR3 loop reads CASSPHPQGDTEAFF. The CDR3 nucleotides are TGTGCCAGCAGCCCCCATCCCCAGGGGGACACTGAAGCTTTCTTT.